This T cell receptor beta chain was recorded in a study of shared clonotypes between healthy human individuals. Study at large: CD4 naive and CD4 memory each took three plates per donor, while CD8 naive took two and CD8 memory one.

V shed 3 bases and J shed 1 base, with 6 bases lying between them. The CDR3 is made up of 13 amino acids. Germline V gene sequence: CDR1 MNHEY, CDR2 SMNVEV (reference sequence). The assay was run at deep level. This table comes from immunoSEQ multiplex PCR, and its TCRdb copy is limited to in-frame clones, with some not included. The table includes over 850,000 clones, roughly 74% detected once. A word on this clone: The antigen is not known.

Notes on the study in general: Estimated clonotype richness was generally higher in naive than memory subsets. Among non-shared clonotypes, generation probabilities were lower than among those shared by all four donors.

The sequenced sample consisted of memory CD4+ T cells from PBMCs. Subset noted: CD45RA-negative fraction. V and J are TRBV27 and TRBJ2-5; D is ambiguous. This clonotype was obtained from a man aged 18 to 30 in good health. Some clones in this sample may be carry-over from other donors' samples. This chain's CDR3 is CASSLYSQETQYF. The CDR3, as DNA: TGTGCCAGCAGTTTGTACTCCCAAGAGACCCAGTACTTC.